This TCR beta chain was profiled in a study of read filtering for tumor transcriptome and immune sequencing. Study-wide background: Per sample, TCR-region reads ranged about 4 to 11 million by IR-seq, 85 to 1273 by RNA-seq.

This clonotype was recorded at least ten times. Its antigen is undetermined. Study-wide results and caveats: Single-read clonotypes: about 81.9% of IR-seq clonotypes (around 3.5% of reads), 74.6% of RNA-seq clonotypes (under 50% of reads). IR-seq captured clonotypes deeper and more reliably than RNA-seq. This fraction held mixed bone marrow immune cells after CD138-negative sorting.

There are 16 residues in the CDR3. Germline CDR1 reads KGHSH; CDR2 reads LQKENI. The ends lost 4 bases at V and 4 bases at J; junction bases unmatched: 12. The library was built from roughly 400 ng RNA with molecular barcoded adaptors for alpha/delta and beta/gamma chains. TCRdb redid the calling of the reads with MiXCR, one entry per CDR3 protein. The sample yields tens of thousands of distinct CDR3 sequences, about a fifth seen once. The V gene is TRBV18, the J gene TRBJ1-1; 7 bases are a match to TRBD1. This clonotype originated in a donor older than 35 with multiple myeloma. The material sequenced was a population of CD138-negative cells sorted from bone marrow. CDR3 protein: CASSLNQGEGITEAFF. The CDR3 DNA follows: TGTGCCAGCTCACTGAATCAGGGGGAGGGGATCACTGAAGCTTTCTTT.